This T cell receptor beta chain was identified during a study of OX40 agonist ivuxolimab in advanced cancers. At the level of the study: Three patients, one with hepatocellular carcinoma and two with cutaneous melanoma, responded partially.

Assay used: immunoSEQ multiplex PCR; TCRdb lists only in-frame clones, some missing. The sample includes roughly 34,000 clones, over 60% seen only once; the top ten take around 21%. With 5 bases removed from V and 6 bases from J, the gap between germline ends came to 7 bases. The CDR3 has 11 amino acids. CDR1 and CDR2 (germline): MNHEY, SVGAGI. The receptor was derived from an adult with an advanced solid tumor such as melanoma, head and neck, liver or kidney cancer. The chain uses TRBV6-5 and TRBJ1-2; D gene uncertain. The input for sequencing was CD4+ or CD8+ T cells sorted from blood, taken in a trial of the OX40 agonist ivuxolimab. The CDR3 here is CASSEIHGYTF. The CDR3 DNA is TGTGCCAGCAGTGAAATACATGGCTACACCTTC.